Below, 26 T cell receptor beta chains from the same sample are listed, as sequenced in a study of T cells in Graves' hyperthyroidism and ophthalmopathy. Amplification yielded TCR beta CDR3 regions, with RNA transcripts as the source. Researchers ran a first-round RT-PCR on the TCR CDR3 using the HTBI primer set. TCRdb itself ran the multiplex PCR reads through MiXCR, one entry per CDR3 protein. The sample lists about 92,000 distinct CDR3 sequences; over 50% were seen once. The source material was blood. These receptors originate from a middle-aged woman with Graves' hyperthyroidism.

In this sample, this clonotype turned up many times. The chain joins TRBV12-3 or TRBV12-4 to TRBJ2-5; 12 bases fit TRBD2. After removal of 6 bases from V and 1 base from J, the junction contained 9 bases not matched to a gene. The CDR3 consists of 17 residues. CDR3 nucleotide sequence: TGTGCCAGCAGCCCTCCTGGACTAGCGGGACTCCAAGAGACCCAGTACTTC. It specifies CASSPPGLAGLQETQYF.

The rearrangement uses TRBV29-1 and TRBJ1-1, with 9 bases identical to TRBD1. V shed 2 bases and J 7 bases; nucleotides not matched to a gene: 14. Germline V gene sequence: CDR1 SQVTM, CDR2 ANQGSEA. This CDR3 region has 16 residues. The CDR3: CSVEPTFGQGYFEAFF. The DNA of the CDR3 is TGCAGCGTTGAACCCACTTTCGGACAGGGGTACTTTGAAGCTTTCTTT.

This clonotype was detected ten times or more. The V and J genes are TRBV12-3 or TRBV12-4 and TRBJ1-6; D not certain. V lost 2 bases and J 10 bases, leaving 18 bases between the germline ends. CDR3 length: 16 residues. CDR3 amino acids: CASSLSGGGMNSPLHF. CDR3 in DNA: TGTGCCAGCAGTTTAAGCGGTGGAGGGATGAACTCACCCCTCCACTTT.

V is TRBV29-1 and J is TRBJ1-2, with D perhaps TRBD1 (5 bases). The germline CDR1 and CDR2 sequences are SQVTM and ANQGSEA. V dropped 4 bases and J dropped 8 bases, with 11 bases sitting between them. CDR3 length: 11 residues. The CDR3 sequence is CSVVGGGGYTF. CDR3 nucleotides: TGCAGCGTTGTGGGGGGAGGCGGCTACACCTTC.

In this sample, this clonotype turned up many times. The gene calls are TRBV24-1 and TRBJ2-7; D not certain. This CDR3 region has 12 residues. V lost 5 bases and J lost 6, with 10 bases in between. Germline CDR1 reads KGHDR; CDR2 reads SFDVKD. The CDR3: CATSALFGEQYF. The CDR3 DNA is TGTGCCACCAGTGCGTTGTTCGGCGAGCAGTACTTC.

This chain connects TRBV29-1 to TRBJ2-5, with D maybe TRBD1 (6 bases). With 8 bases removed from V and 5 bases from J, the gap between germline ends came to 12 bases. The germline gives CDR1 SQVTM, CDR2 ANQGSEA. CDR3 length: 11 amino acids. The CDR3: CSTYRVETQYF. DNA of the CDR3: TGCAGCACCTACAGGGTGGAGACCCAGTACTTC.

This chain joins TRBV29-1 and TRBJ2-5; D call uncertain. Per the germline V gene, CDR1 is SQVTM and CDR2 is ANQGSEA. V was pared by 4 bases and J by 5 bases, with 14 bases between. The CDR3 totals 13 residues. DNA of the CDR3: TGCAGCGTTGCACCGGTCGTTCTGGAGACCCAGTACTTC. Protein product: CSVAPVVLETQYF.

This clonotype is medium-sized by share. The chain links TRBV29-1 to TRBJ1-1; possibly TRBD1 for D (5 bases). From germline, CDR1 is SQVTM and CDR2 ANQGSEA. V gave up 7 bases and J gave up 7 bases, with 19 bases separating them. CDR3 length: 13 amino acids. CDR3 region: CSAGGAQTGEAFF. In DNA, the CDR3 is TGCAGCGCCGGAGGGGCTCAAACGGGTGAAGCTTTCTTT.

This chain joins TRBV5-1 and TRBJ1-1; TRBD1 aligns across 10 bases. Germline V gene lookup returns CDR1 SGHRS and CDR2 YFSETQ. Losses at the gene ends were 4 bases for V and 4 bases for J; bases not matched to a gene: 4. This CDR3 spans 14 amino acids. The chain's CDR3 is CASSKGQGSTEAFF. The CDR3 bases are TGCGCCAGCAGCAAGGGACAGGGGAGCACTGAAGCTTTCTTT.

This clonotype was counted a few times. The V call is TRBV10-3, the J call TRBJ2-7; TRBD2 is a possible D gene (6 bases). V shed 6 bases and J shed 7 bases, with 13 bases lying between them. The germline V gene encodes CDR1 ENHRY and CDR2 SYGVKD. This CDR3 spans 12 amino acids. The CDR3 DNA sequence: TGTGCCATCAGGGTGGAGGCGGGGGAGCAGTACTTC. It encodes CAIRVEAGEQYF.

The chain uses TRBV28 and TRBJ1-2; 8 bases agree with TRBD1. The CDR3 has 14 residues. From germline, CDR1 is MDHEN and CDR2 SYDVKM. V dropped 1 base and J dropped 7; count of bases not matched to a gene: 5. The CDR3 DNA reads TGTGCCAGCAGTTTATTCGACAGGGGTGGTGGCTACACCTTC. Translating it yields CASSLFDRGGGYTF.

The chain recombines TRBV7-2 with TRBJ2-2; 7 positions agree with TRBD2. The germline V gene encodes CDR1 SGHTA and CDR2 FQGNSA. V shed 6 bases, J shed 7 bases, and the junction held 2 bases outside the gene matches. The CDR3 runs 12 residues. CDR3 sequence reads: CASSRTSGELFF. CDR3 DNA sequence: TGTGCCAGCAGTCGGACTAGCGGGGAGCTGTTTTTT.

The chain couples TRBV11-1 to TRBJ1-2; weak D call: TRBD1 (5 bases). Germline assignment: CDR1 SGHAT and CDR2 FQDESV (reference sequence). This CDR3 is built from 14 residues. Trimming removed 6 bases from V and 7 bases from J, with 18 bases in between. This chain's CDR3 is CASSSSGTISGYTF. The CDR3 bases are TGTGCCAGCAGTTCCTCCGGGACCATCAGTGGCTACACCTTC.

This clonotype was detected once. The CDR3 nucleotides are TGTGCCAGCAGTGAAGGGGAGGAAAAACTGTTTTTT. Its translation is CASSEGEEKLFF. The V call is TRBV2, the J call TRBJ1-4; D gene unclear. Germline CDR1 SNHLY, CDR2 FYNNEI. CDR3 length: 12 amino acids. The V gene lost 1 base and the J gene lost 8 bases, with 5 bases spanning the gap.

The chain couples TRBV7-2 to TRBJ1-2; 7 bases fit TRBD1. CDR3 length: 12 amino acids. In germline, CDR1 is SGHTA, CDR2 FQGNSA. The junction had 3 bases not matched to a gene; V was cut back by 5 bases and J by 6 bases. The CDR3 DNA sequence: TGTGCCAGCAGCGCGACAGGGAATGGCTACACCTTC. This encodes CASSATGNGYTF.

This clonotype was counted at least ten times. The DNA for the CDR3 is TGCAGTGCTGGCAGGGGTAACACCGGGGAGCTGTTTTTT. It is translated as CSAGRGNTGELFF. J is TRBJ2-2 and V is TRBV20-1; D perhaps matches TRBD1 (6 bases). Trimming stripped 5 bases from V and 2 bases from J, with 9 bases between. Germline CDR1 is DFQATT and CDR2 is SNEGSKA (reference sequence). This CDR3 is built from 13 residues.

In this sample, this clonotype turned up a few times. V and J are TRBV4-1 and TRBJ2-5, with D uncertain. Trimming left V 0 bases short and J 5 bases short, with 10 bases between. Germline CDR1 reads MGHRA; CDR2 reads YSYEKL. The CDR3 is made up of 14 amino acids. CDR3 bases: TGCGCCAGCAGCCAAGATGGGTTTCGTGAGACCCAGTACTTC. This gives the protein CASSQDGFRETQYF.

This sequence joins TRBV2 and TRBJ1-1; possibly TRBD1 for D (6 bases). The length of the CDR3 is 11 residues. The V and J ends lost 6 bases and 10 bases respectively, with 12 bases between them. In germline, CDR1 is SNHLY, CDR2 FYNNEI. Here the CDR3 reads CASSYAGVAFF. The CDR3 region has the DNA TGTGCCAGCAGCTATGCAGGGGTAGCTTTCTTT.

V and J are TRBV10-2 and TRBJ1-5, with 8 bases identical to TRBD1. V shed 9 bases and J 5 bases; nucleotides not matched to a gene: 3. The CDR3 loop spans 12 amino acids. Germline V gives CDR1 WSHSY, CDR2 SAAADI. CDR3 protein: CARQGEDQPQHF. In DNA form, the CDR3 reads TGCGCCAGACAGGGGGAAGATCAGCCCCAGCATTTT.

The chain combines TRBV12-3 or TRBV12-4 with TRBJ2-7; D is perhaps TRBD2 (6 bases). Trimming took off 6 bases at V and 3 bases at J, with 15 bases between the two ends. The CDR3 is made up of 14 amino acids. This chain's CDR3 is CASSRDWVNYEQYF. As DNA, the CDR3 is TGTGCCAGCAGCCGGGACTGGGTAAACTACGAGCAGTACTTC.

The chain joins TRBV29-1 to TRBJ1-2; D perhaps matches TRBD1 (6 bases). Germline loops: CDR1 SQVTM, CDR2 ANQGSEA. V was shortened by 7 bases and J by 7 bases, with 16 bases between the two germline ends. The CDR3 extends over 12 amino acids. The CDR3 DNA follows: TGCAGCGCCCAGGGAGGGGGGGGTGGCTACACCTTC. Translation: CSAQGGGGGYTF.

This chain joins TRBV29-1 and TRBJ1-1, with 9 bases aligning to TRBD1. V was pared by 8 bases and J by 5 bases, with 6 bases of the junction left unmatched. The CDR3 totals 12 residues. Germline V gene lookup returns CDR1 SQVTM and CDR2 ANQGSEA. This chain's CDR3 is CSLGDRATEAFF. The CDR3 nucleotides read TGCAGCTTAGGGGACAGGGCAACTGAAGCTTTCTTT.

The chain couples TRBV24-1 to TRBJ1-1, with TRBD1 as a possible D gene (5 bases). The ends were cut back, 4 bases at V and 0 bases at J, with 8 bases in the middle. Looked up from germline, CDR1 is KGHDR and CDR2 is SFDVKD. The CDR3 spans 14 residues. This CDR3 is CATSEAGLNTEAFF. DNA of the CDR3: TGTGCCACCAGTGAAGCGGGACTGAACACTGAAGCTTTCTTT.

The chain is built from TRBV6-5 and TRBJ2-7; 8 bases fit TRBD1. CDR1 is MNHEY, CDR2 SVGAGI, per germline. The length of the CDR3 is 20 residues. The V segment lost 0 bases and the J segment 3 bases; nucleotides outside the gene matches: 19. The CDR3 DNA is TGTGCCAGCAGTTACTCGCCCGAACGACCCGGACAGGGAGGAGGCTACGAGCAGTACTTC. Translation: CASSYSPERPGQGGGYEQYF.

The chain has TRBV29-1 and TRBJ2-7; possibly TRBD2 for D (6 bases). V shed 8 bases and J shed 2 bases, with 19 bases lying between them. Germline V gene sequence: CDR1 SQVTM, CDR2 ANQGSEA. This CDR3 comprises 14 residues. The CDR3 protein is CSSLGLAQTYEQYF. For the CDR3, the DNA is TGCAGCAGCTTAGGCCTAGCGCAGACCTACGAGCAGTACTTC.

This clonotype showed up just a few times. The rearrangement uses TRBV2 and TRBJ1-5; a possible D gene is TRBD1 (6 bases). Germline V lookup: CDR1 SNHLY, CDR2 FYNNEI. V lost 5 bases and J 3 bases, leaving 17 bases between the germline ends. There are 16 residues in the CDR3. CDR3 loop: CASSLQSGETNQPQHF. The CDR3, as DNA: TGTGCCAGCAGTCTCCAATCAGGGGAAACCAATCAGCCCCAGCATTTT.